These 10 T cell receptor beta chains originate from one sample sequenced in a study of T cells in Graves' hyperthyroidism and ophthalmopathy. RNA transcripts provided the source from which TCR beta CDR3 regions were amplified. Researchers ran a first-round RT-PCR on the TCR CDR3 using the HTBI primer set. TCRdb processed the multiplex PCR reads anew with MiXCR; each CDR3 protein has one entry. The data show about 640,000 distinct CDR3 sequences, with roughly 20% seen just once and 34% held by the top ten. Sequenced sample: blood. The source of these receptors is a man younger than 45 with Graves' ophthalmopathy.

A few counts support this clonotype. This chain uses TRBV6-2 or TRBV6-3 with TRBJ2-1; tentatively, D is TRBD1 or TRBD2 (5 bases each). The V end was cut by 8 bases, the J end by 8 bases, with 16 bases between. The germline CDR1 and CDR2 sequences are MNHEY and SVGEGT. The CDR3 loop spans 13 amino acids. The CDR3 protein is CASQGRRLDEQFF. CDR3 nucleotides: TGTGCCAGCCAGGGAAGGAGGCTCGATGAGCAGTTCTTC.

This clonotype was recorded a few times. The chain links TRBV3-1 to TRBJ2-7, with D uncertain. Trimming shortened V by 1 base and J by 1 base, and 20 bases separated the two germline ends. Germline CDR1 LGHDT, CDR2 YNNKEL (reference sequence). This CDR3 region has 18 residues. This chain's CDR3 is CASSQGPAFPFLSYEQYF. CDR3 DNA: TGTGCCAGCAGCCAAGGTCCAGCCTTCCCCTTCTTGTCCTACGAGCAGTACTTC.

The chain links TRBV7-9 to TRBJ2-2; D not resolved. There are 15 residues in the CDR3. The V and J ends lost 6 bases and 3 bases respectively, with 14 bases between them. Germline V CDR1 and CDR2: SEHNR, FQNEAQ (reference sequence). The DNA for the CDR3 is TGTGCCAGCAGTCAAGACGCCGCGGACACCGGGGAGCTGTTTTTT. Protein sequence: CASSQDAADTGELFF.

This clonotype has just a few counts. The chain uses TRBV11-2 and TRBJ1-2; the D is unclear. The CDR3 is 13 amino acids. The germline gives CDR1 SGHAT, CDR2 FQNNGV. V dropped 4 bases and J dropped 4 bases, with 10 bases sitting between them. CDR3: CASSSTNSYGYTF. Here the CDR3 DNA reads TGTGCCAGCAGCTCAACAAACAGCTATGGCTACACCTTC.

The chain employs TRBV7-9 and TRBJ2-6, with a weak D call TRBD1 (6 bases). Germline values: CDR1 SEHNR, CDR2 FQNEAQ (reference sequence). The CDR3 totals 16 residues. V was pared by 5 bases and J by 2 bases, with 13 bases between. CDR3 sequence: CASSLRDTAGANVLTF. CDR3 bases: TGTGCCAGCAGCCTTCGGGACACGGCTGGGGCCAACGTCCTGACTTTC.

The chain carries TRBV20-1 and TRBJ1-2, with TRBD1 matching 9 bases. J gave up 3 bases and V 0 bases, and 8 bases lay outside the gene matches. Germline V gene data show CDR1 as DFQATT and CDR2 as SNEGSKA (reference sequence). This CDR3 spans 16 amino acids. The DNA for the CDR3 is TGCAGTGCTAGAGATGTATTTTGGACAGGGGACTATGGCTACACCTTC. Translating it yields CSARDVFWTGDYGYTF.

This chain uses TRBV6-2 or TRBV6-3 with TRBJ2-2; a weak D match, TRBD1 (6 bases). This CDR3 contains 18 residues. Germline CDR1 and CDR2: MNHEY and SVGEGT. V gave up 5 bases and J gave up 1 base, with 20 bases separating them. The CDR3 reads CASSDNVYRVKNTGELFF. The CDR3 nucleotides are TGTGCCAGCAGTGACAATGTTTACAGGGTAAAGAACACCGGGGAGCTGTTTTTT.

V and J are TRBV6-6 and TRBJ1-1; weak D call: TRBD1 (5 bases). V was cut by 0 bases and J by 1 base, with 6 bases left in between. In germline, CDR1 is MNHNY, CDR2 SVGAGI (reference sequence). This CDR3 has 14 amino acids. The CDR3, as DNA: TGTGCCAGCAGTTACTCGGACAAGAACACTGAAGCTTTCTTT. Encoded protein: CASSYSDKNTEAFF.

V gene TRBV19 combines with J gene TRBJ1-5, with D perhaps TRBD1 (5 bases). Trimming left V 8 bases short and J 7 bases short, with 12 bases between. The CDR3 is made up of 12 amino acids. The germline CDR1 and CDR2 sequences are LNHDA and SQIVND (reference sequence). CDR3 residues: CASQLQGQPQHF. The CDR3 DNA is TGTGCCAGTCAACTGCAGGGACAGCCCCAGCATTTT.

Worth noting for this clonotype: Here the CDR3 omits its conserved ending phenylalanine or tryptophan, so a read error is the likely source. V usage is TRBV5-1 and J usage is TRBJ2-5; D ambiguous. CDR3 length equals 11 residues. Germline V gene sequence: CDR1 SGHRS, CDR2 YFSETQ. Trimming pared 2 bases from V and 4 bases from J, leaving 3 bases between. CDR3 protein: CASSFLETQYS. CDR3 bases: TGCGCCAGCAGCTTCTTAGAGACCCAGTACTCC.